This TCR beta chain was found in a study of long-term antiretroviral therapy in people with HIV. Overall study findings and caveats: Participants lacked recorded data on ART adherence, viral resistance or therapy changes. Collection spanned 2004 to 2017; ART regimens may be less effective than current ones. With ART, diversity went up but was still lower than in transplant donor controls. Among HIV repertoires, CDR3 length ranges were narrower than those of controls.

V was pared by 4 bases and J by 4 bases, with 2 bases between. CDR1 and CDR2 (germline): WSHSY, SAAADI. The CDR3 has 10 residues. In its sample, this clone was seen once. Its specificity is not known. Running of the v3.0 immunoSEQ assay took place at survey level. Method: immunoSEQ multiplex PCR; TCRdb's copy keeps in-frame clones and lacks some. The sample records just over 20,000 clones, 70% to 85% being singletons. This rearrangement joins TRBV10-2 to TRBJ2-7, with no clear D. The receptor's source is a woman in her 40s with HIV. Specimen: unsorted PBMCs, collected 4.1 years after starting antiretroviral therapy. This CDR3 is CASSGYEQYF. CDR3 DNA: TGCGCCAGCAGTGGGTACGAGCAGTACTTC.